The next 18 T cell receptor beta chains were all read from a single sample in a study of spatial heterogeneity in lung cancer. Time point described: sample taken at primary tumor resection. The authors sequenced whole RNA from tumor, nontumor lung or frozen PBMC without sorting. One entry per CDR3 protein, called by TCRdb with MiXCR from the 5' RACE reads. Among more than 85,000 distinct CDR3 sequences, roughly 10% were seen once, and the ten largest hold 6.9%. Here the sequenced sample was PBMCs, taken at surgery. The source is a male donor with early-stage non-small cell lung cancer.

The rearrangement uses TRBV5-1 and TRBJ1-6; D is uncertain. V was trimmed by 5 bases and J by 0 bases, leaving 6 bases between them. The CDR3 totals 14 residues. In germline, CDR1 is SGHRS, CDR2 YFSETQ. The CDR3 region has the DNA TGCGCCAGCAGACAGAGCTCCTATAATTCACCCCTCCACTTT. The encoded protein is CASRQSSYNSPLHF.

This clonotype came up many times. The CDR3, as DNA: TGCAGTGCTAGTCGACAGGGGACAAACTATGGCTACACCTTC. This codes for CSASRQGTNYGYTF. The genes are TRBV20-1 and TRBJ1-2; TRBD1 matches 8 bases. The V gene end was trimmed by 3 bases and the J gene end by 2 bases; junction bases not matched to a gene: 5. Germline V gene data show CDR1 as DFQATT and CDR2 as SNEGSKA (reference sequence). The CDR3 sequence is 14 residues long.

V usage is TRBV7-9 and J usage is TRBJ2-3; 7 bases match TRBD2. The CDR3 has 14 amino acids. Germline loops: CDR1 SEHNR, CDR2 FQNEAQ (reference sequence). Trimming cost V 3 bases and J 6 bases; bases outside gene matches: 6. CDR3 DNA sequence: TGTGCCAGCAGCTTGGGACTATCGTCCGATACGCAGTATTTT. Translated: CASSLGLSSDTQYF.

This clonotype was seen many times. The rearrangement uses TRBV19 and TRBJ1-5; the D is unclear. Trimming cost V 3 bases and J 6 bases, with 18 bases left between them. Germline V gene data show CDR1 as LNHDA and CDR2 as SQIVND (reference sequence). The CDR3 has 16 residues. CDR3 protein: CASSMSEGSLAQPQHF. The CDR3, as DNA: TGTGCCAGTAGTATGAGCGAGGGCTCATTAGCTCAGCCCCAGCATTTT.

The chain joins TRBV6-5 to TRBJ2-5; no definite D call. The ends were cut back, 7 bases at V and 4 bases at J, with 10 bases in the middle. The CDR3 contains 12 residues. Germline-derived CDR1 and CDR2 are MNHEY and SVGAGI. The CDR3, as DNA: TGTGCCAGCATGACGGCAAGAGAGACCCAGTACTTC. Residues: CASMTARETQYF.

This chain connects TRBV5-1 to TRBJ2-1; 9 bases line up with TRBD2. The CDR3 totals 14 residues. Germline CDR1 and CDR2: SGHRS and YFSETQ. The junction had 1 base not matched to a gene; V was cut back by 1 base and J by 5 bases. DNA of the CDR3: TGCGCCAGCAGCTTGCGGACTAGCGACAATGAGCAGTTCTTC. It codes for CASSLRTSDNEQFF.

The V and J genes are TRBV19 and TRBJ2-5, with TRBD2 matching 7 bases. CDR1 LNHDA and CDR2 SQIVND come from the germline V gene (reference sequence). The CDR3 totals 15 residues. V lost 6 bases to trimming and J lost 4 bases; unmatched junction nucleotides: 11. The CDR3: CASSLTSLVPETQYF. CDR3 sequence (DNA): TGTGCCAGTAGCCTGACTAGCTTAGTCCCAGAGACCCAGTACTTC.

The J gene is TRBJ2-3, the V gene TRBV29-1; D is perhaps TRBD1 (5 bases). V lost 4 bases and J lost 4, with 9 bases in between. Germline V gene lookup returns CDR1 SQVTM and CDR2 ANQGSEA. CDR3 length: 12 amino acids. DNA for the CDR3: TGCAGCGTTGTAGGGGAATCAGATACGCAGTATTTT. Translated, it gives CSVVGESDTQYF.

This clonotype was detected only a few times. The chain combines TRBV28 with TRBJ2-1; possibly TRBD1 or TRBD2 for D (5 bases each). The CDR3 runs to 17 residues. Germline V gene sequence: CDR1 MDHEN, CDR2 SYDVKM. The ends were cut back, 1 base at V and 0 bases at J, with 13 bases in the middle. CDR3 region: CASSLFSGPSSYNEQFF. The CDR3 DNA sequence: TGTGCCAGCAGTTTATTTTCGGGGCCGAGCTCCTACAATGAGCAGTTCTTC.

CDR3 in DNA: TGCGCCAGCAAACAACAGGGATCGAACAATGAGCAGTTCTTC. It yields the protein CASKQQGSNNEQFF. This sequence joins TRBV5-1 and TRBJ2-1, with D maybe TRBD1 (6 bases). The CDR3 totals 14 residues. The V gene's germline CDR1 is SGHRS and CDR2 YFSETQ. Trimming cost V 6 bases and J 5 bases, with 15 bases left between them.

J is TRBJ2-7 and V is TRBV3-1; 8 nucleotides agree with TRBD2. CDR1 is LGHDT, CDR2 YNNKEL, per germline (reference sequence). V lost 4 bases, J lost 5 bases, and 7 bases stayed unmatched. The CDR3 totals 14 residues. The CDR3 coding sequence is TGTGCCAGCAGCCCCGGGGGGGCGAGCCACGAGCAGTACTTC. Encoded protein: CASSPGGASHEQYF.

The table lists this clonotype with many counts. V and J are TRBV29-1 and TRBJ2-6; 9 bases align to TRBD1. There are 16 residues in the CDR3. V lost 5 bases, J lost 0 bases, and 5 bases stayed unmatched. The V gene's germline CDR1 is SQVTM and CDR2 ANQGSEA. The CDR3 loop reads CSVPGTGNSGANVLTF. The CDR3 DNA is TGCAGCGTTCCCGGGACAGGGAACTCTGGGGCCAACGTCCTGACTTTC.

In this sample, this clonotype turned up a few times. The CDR3 sequence: CASSVEGGTYNEQFF. CDR3 bases: TGTGCCAGCAGCGTAGAAGGGGGAACCTACAATGAGCAGTTCTTC. The chain combines TRBV9 with TRBJ2-1; a weak D match, TRBD1 (6 bases). Germline CDR1 reads SGDLS; CDR2 reads YYNGEE. Trimming took off 0 bases at V and 2 bases at J, with 9 bases between the two ends. There are 15 residues in the CDR3.

This clonotype was detected many times. V and J are TRBV7-9 and TRBJ2-5, with D hard to call. Trimming left V 5 bases short and J 3 bases short, with 19 bases between. Per the germline V gene, CDR1 is SEHNR and CDR2 is FQNEAQ (reference sequence). The CDR3 loop spans 16 amino acids. Here the CDR3 DNA reads TGTGCCAGCAGCCATTCTGGGATCTTAGATGAAGAGACCCAGTACTTC. Translated: CASSHSGILDEETQYF.

This clonotype was seen many times. V and J are TRBV5-4 and TRBJ2-1, with D perhaps matching TRBD1 (6 bases). Germline loops: CDR1 SGHNT, CDR2 YYREEE (reference sequence). This CDR3 contains 13 residues. Trimming shortened V by 4 bases and J by 8 bases, and 13 bases separated the two germline ends. The CDR3 DNA follows: TGTGCCAGCAGCCGGGTAGGGGGTGATGAGCAGTTCTTC. Translated, it gives CASSRVGGDEQFF.

This clonotype occurred many times. V and J are TRBV7-2 and TRBJ2-7, with D possibly matching TRBD2 (6 bases). This CDR3 has 14 residues. In germline, CDR1 is SGHTA, CDR2 FQGNSA. The ends were cut back, 5 bases at V and 4 bases at J, with 15 bases in the middle. The CDR3 DNA reads as TGTGCCAGCAGCCGTGCGGGGTTGAGGTACGAGCAGTACTTC. Translated: CASSRAGLRYEQYF.

The chain carries TRBV11-1 and TRBJ2-2, with 7 nucleotides matching TRBD1. CDR1 and CDR2 (germline): SGHAT, FQDESV (reference sequence). After removal of 6 bases from V and 5 bases from J, the junction contained 12 bases not matched to a gene. The CDR3 contains 16 residues. CDR3 sequence: CASSRDSPTGTGELFF. CDR3 bases: TGTGCCAGCAGTCGGGACAGCCCAACCGGTACCGGGGAGCTGTTTTTT. Filled out from reference TRBV11-1 and TRBJ2-2, the complete variable domain reads EAEVAQSPRYKITEKSQAVAFWCDPISGHATLYWYRQILGQGPELLVQFQDESVVDDSQLPKDRFSAERLKGVDSTLKIQPAELGDSAMYLCASSRDSPTGTGELFFGEGSRLTVL.

This clonotype occurred many times. The chain has TRBV20-1 and TRBJ1-1; 7 bases map to TRBD1. V was clipped by 5 bases and J by 4 bases; unmatched bases: 16. This CDR3 region has 16 residues. Per the germline V gene, CDR1 is DFQATT and CDR2 is SNEGSKA (reference sequence). The CDR3 DNA follows: TGCAGTGCTCGCTTCCATTCCAGGGGGGGTATCACTGAAGCTTTCTTT. It yields the protein CSARFHSRGGITEAFF.